These 24 T cell receptor beta chains originate from one sample sequenced in a study of cytomegalovirus exposure and HLA in healthy donors. In the PCR, 60 Vbeta and 13 Jbeta primers were used. The assay was immunoSEQ multiplex PCR, and TCRdb's table has in-frame clones only and misses some. This sample has 90,000 to 140,000 clones, with 70% to 80% found just once. The sequencing sample was made of PBMCs. The receptors originated from a man aged 30 to 45 in good health and CMV-seronegative.

The chain combines TRBV20-1 with TRBJ2-7, with D perhaps TRBD1 (5 bases). The V end lost 6 bases, the J end lost 6 bases, and 12 bases lay between the germline ends. The CDR3 loop spans 11 amino acids. CDR1 and CDR2 (germline): DFQATT, SNEGSKA (reference sequence). CDR3 amino acids: CSAPDSSEQYF. The CDR3 coding sequence is TGCAGTGCCCCCGACAGCAGCGAGCAGTACTTC.

This clone was seen a single time. J is TRBJ1-6 and V is TRBV30; TRBD1 agrees at 8 bases. The trim removed 2 bases at V and 7 bases at J, leaving 4 bases unmatched. CDR1 is GTSNPN and CDR2 is SVGIG in the germline V gene (reference sequence). This CDR3 region has 14 residues. CDR3 nucleotide sequence: TGTGCCTGGAGTATGGGACAGGCAAATTCACCCCTCCACTTT. This codes for CAWSMGQANSPLHF. Using reference TRBV30 and TRBJ1-6 for the parts outside the CDR3, the full variable domain is SQTIHQWPATLVQPVGSPLSLECTVEGTSNPNLYWYRQAAGRGLQLLFYSVGIGQISSEVPQNLSASRPQDRQFILSSKKLLLSDSGFYLCAWSMGQANSPLHFGNGTRLTVT.

This clone was seen a handful of times. As DNA, the CDR3 is TGTGCCAGCAGACTAGCTGGGGATGGGACTAATGAAAAACTGTTTTTT. This translates into CASRLAGDGTNEKLFF. The J gene is TRBJ1-4, the V gene TRBV6-6; D unclear. The CDR3 consists of 16 residues. Trimming pared 6 bases from V and 2 bases from J, leaving 16 bases between. Germline V gene data show CDR1 as MNHNY and CDR2 as SVGAGI (reference sequence).

The rearrangement joins TRBV10-2 to TRBJ2-5; 10 nucleotides agree with TRBD2. V lost 3 bases, J lost 5 bases, and 6 bases stayed unmatched. Germline V gene data show CDR1 as WSHSY and CDR2 as SAAADI. CDR3 length equals 15 residues. The chain's CDR3 is CASSEAGGRWETQYF. The CDR3 DNA follows: TGCGCCAGCAGTGAAGCGGGGGGGCGTTGGGAGACCCAGTACTTC.

This sequence joins TRBV27 and TRBJ1-4; D call uncertain. CDR1 is MNHEY and CDR2 is SMNVEV in the germline V gene (reference sequence). Between the trimmed V and J ends, which lost 6 bases and 1 base, there was a span of 12 bases. This CDR3 spans 15 amino acids. The CDR3 loop is CASSRAGRTNEKLFF. Written as DNA, the CDR3 is TGTGCCAGCAGCCGGGCCGGGAGAACTAATGAAAAACTGTTTTTT.

The V gene is TRBV18, the J gene TRBJ1-4, with TRBD1 matching over 7 bases. Germline-derived CDR1 and CDR2 are KGHSH and LQKENI. Unmatched junction bases numbered 9, after V lost 3 bases and J lost 8 bases. The CDR3 is made up of 15 amino acids. CDR3: CASSPGTDEPEKLFF. The CDR3, as DNA: TGTGCCAGCTCACCGGGGACAGATGAACCAGAAAAACTGTTTTTT.

This rearrangement joins TRBV7-2 to TRBJ1-2; D is unresolved. Germline assignment: CDR1 SGHTA and CDR2 FQGNSA. This CDR3 region has 13 residues. Trimming took off 1 base at V and 4 bases at J, with 7 bases between the two ends. The CDR3 sequence: CASSLEELYGYTF. In nucleotides, the CDR3 is TGTGCCAGCAGCTTAGAGGAGCTCTATGGCTACACCTTC.

The chain couples TRBV6-1 to TRBJ2-3; D perhaps matches TRBD2 (5 bases). The CDR3 sequence is 16 residues long. V was clipped by 1 base and J by 3 bases, with 14 bases between them. The V gene's germline CDR1 is MNHNS and CDR2 SASEGT. CDR3 sequence reads: CASSEELGRYTDTQYF. The CDR3 region has the DNA TGTGCCAGCAGTGAAGAACTAGGGCGATATACAGATACGCAGTATTTT.

This rearrangement joins TRBV30 to TRBJ1-6; 9 bases align to TRBD1. After removal of 0 bases from V and 7 bases from J, the junction contained 7 bases not matched to a gene. Germline V gene sequence: CDR1 GTSNPN, CDR2 SVGIG (reference sequence). CDR3 length: 16 residues. The CDR3 DNA sequence: TGTGCCTGGAGTGTAAGGGGGGGGACAGGGAATTCACCCCTCCACTTT. Translating it yields CAWSVRGGTGNSPLHF.

The J gene is TRBJ1-3, the V gene TRBV27; 7 nucleotides match TRBD1. This CDR3 comprises 16 residues. Unmatched junction bases numbered 9, after V lost 4 bases and J lost 3 bases. CDR1 and CDR2 (germline): MNHEY, SMNVEV (reference sequence). The CDR3 DNA is TGTGCCAGCAGTTCAACCCCGACAGGGCTTGGAAACACCATATATTTT. It specifies CASSSTPTGLGNTIYF.

This chain connects TRBV5-4 to TRBJ1-2; the match to TRBD1 covers 12 bases. Germline V gene data show CDR1 as SGHNT and CDR2 as YYREEE (reference sequence). With V trimmed by 2 bases and J by 8 bases, 7 bases remained unmatched. This CDR3 is 15 amino acids long. As DNA, the CDR3 is TGTGCCAGCAGCTTCGGGGACAGGGGGCATTTGGGCTACACCTTC. This encodes CASSFGDRGHLGYTF.

The chain's CDR3 is CASSQVTGIGQPQHF. DNA for the CDR3: TGCGCCAGCAGCCAAGTGACAGGGATTGGTCAGCCCCAGCATTTT. The chain employs TRBV4-1 and TRBJ1-5; 7 bases fit TRBD1. Losses at the gene ends were 1 base for V and 6 bases for J; bases not matched to a gene: 6. The length of the CDR3 is 15 residues. From germline, CDR1 is MGHRA and CDR2 YSYEKL.

The chain carries TRBV13 and TRBJ2-1, with 9 positions matching TRBD1. This CDR3 is built from 17 residues. V trimming: 4 bases; J trimming: 3 bases; junction bases outside the gene matches: 10. Germline CDR1 and CDR2: PRHDT and FYEKMQ (reference sequence). CDR3 DNA: TGTGCCAGCAGCTGGGCCTTCCGGGACAGGGTCTACAATGAGCAGTTCTTC. As protein: CASSWAFRDRVYNEQFF. Complete variable domain (other parts from reference TRBV13 and TRBJ2-1): AAGVIQSPRHLIKEKRETATLKCYPIPRHDTVYWYQQGPGQDPQFLISFYEKMQSDKGSIPDRFSAQQFSDYHSELNMSSLELGDSALYFCASSWAFRDRVYNEQFFGPGTRLTVL.

V usage is TRBV5-1 and J usage is TRBJ2-2, with D possibly being TRBD1 (5 bases). This CDR3 is 14 amino acids long. Trimming took 5 bases from V and 0 from J, leaving 8 bases between them. Per germline, CDR1 SGHRS and CDR2 YFSETQ. CDR3 region: CASRDSSNTGELFF. In DNA form, the CDR3 reads TGCGCCAGCAGAGACAGCTCGAACACCGGGGAGCTGTTTTTT.

The chain employs TRBV7-2 and TRBJ2-1; D unclear. The CDR3 extends over 14 amino acids. Germline V gene data show CDR1 as SGHTA and CDR2 as FQGNSA. The ends were cut back, 5 bases at V and 5 bases at J, with 13 bases in the middle. CDR3 sequence reads: CASSIHRSNNEQFF. CDR3 sequence (DNA): TGTGCCAGCAGCATACACAGAAGTAACAATGAGCAGTTCTTC.

The V call is TRBV7-7, the J call TRBJ2-7, with 13 bases that match TRBD2. The germline V gene has CDR1 SSHAT and CDR2 FNYEAQ (reference sequence). V was clipped by 5 bases and J by 2 bases; unmatched bases: 6. The CDR3 has 16 amino acids. This chain's CDR3 is CASSPWTSGRPYEQYF. CDR3 sequence (DNA): TGTGCCAGCAGCCCGTGGACTAGCGGGAGACCCTACGAGCAGTACTTC.

The rearrangement links TRBV4-3 to TRBJ2-1; no clear D. The germline V and J ends were trimmed by 1 base and 0 bases, with 4 bases remaining between them. CDR1 LGHNA and CDR2 YSLEER come from the germline V gene. The CDR3 length is 14 residues. CDR3 amino acids: CASSQGSSYNEQFF. In nucleotides, the CDR3 is TGCGCCAGCAGCCAAGGGAGCTCCTACAATGAGCAGTTCTTC.

This clone appeared a single time. The chain has TRBV5-4 and TRBJ1-5; maybe TRBD1 (6 bases). Germline assignment: CDR1 SGHNT and CDR2 YYREEE (reference sequence). The V end was cut by 2 bases, the J end by 1 base, with 13 bases between. The CDR3 runs to 16 residues. DNA for the CDR3: TGTGCCAGCAGCTTTACGGGGGGCCCCAGCAATCAGCCCCAGCATTTT. This sequence encodes CASSFTGGPSNQPQHF. Full variable domain (remainder filled in from reference TRBV5-4 and TRBJ1-5): ETGVTQSPTHLIKTRGQQVTLRCSSQSGHNTVSWYQQALGQGPQFIFQYYREEENGRGNFPPRFSGLQFPNYSSELNVNALELDDSALYLCASSFTGGPSNQPQHFGDGTRLSIL.

This clone came up a few times. The CDR3 nucleotides are TGTGCCAGCAGTTCAAACCGAGGTGAAAAACTGTTTTTT. The encoded protein is CASSSNRGEKLFF. The chain employs TRBV6-5 and TRBJ1-4; D unclear. This CDR3 region has 13 residues. The V and J ends lost 4 bases and 7 bases respectively, with 10 bases between them. The V gene's germline CDR1 is MNHEY and CDR2 SVGAGI.

The rearrangement joins TRBV5-1 to TRBJ2-7; TRBD2 agrees at 7 bases. Germline lookup yields CDR1 SGHRS and CDR2 YFSETQ. The CDR3 sequence is 16 residues long. Trimming took 0 bases from V and 2 from J; bases not matched to a gene: 8. CDR3 bases: TGCGCCAGCAGCTTGGTAGGTAGCGGGTTTACCTACGAGCAGTACTTC. Translated: CASSLVGSGFTYEQYF.

This clone was observed once. The rearrangement joins TRBV11-2 to TRBJ2-1, with 7 positions matching TRBD2. CDR1 is SGHAT, CDR2 FQNNGV, per germline. CDR3 length equals 14 residues. The junction had 9 bases not matched to a gene; V was cut back by 4 bases and J by 9 bases. The chain's CDR3 is CASSSAGRSSEQFF. CDR3 nucleotides: TGTGCCAGCAGCTCAGCGGGACGGTCTAGTGAGCAGTTCTTC.

This chain joins TRBV29-1 and TRBJ2-3; D perhaps matches TRBD1 (6 bases). V was clipped by 1 base and J by 3 bases, with 14 bases between them. Germline values: CDR1 SQVTM, CDR2 ANQGSEA. The CDR3 covers 15 residues. The CDR3 nucleotides are TGCAGCGTTGAAGTGTCTGACAGGTTTACAGATACGCAGTATTTT. Translated: CSVEVSDRFTDTQYF.

This clone was seen only a few times. This rearrangement joins TRBV5-4 to TRBJ2-7; possibly TRBD1 for D (5 bases). V was clipped by 0 bases and J by 3 bases, with 10 bases between them. This CDR3 has 14 amino acids. The germline gives CDR1 SGHNT, CDR2 YYREEE (reference sequence). The CDR3 sequence: CASSLEGDSYEQYF. Here the CDR3 DNA reads TGTGCCAGCAGCTTGGAAGGGGATAGCTACGAGCAGTACTTC.

V is TRBV5-5 and J is TRBJ1-2, with unresolved D. Germline loops: CDR1 SGHKS, CDR2 YYEKEE (reference sequence). The CDR3 covers 13 residues. V lost 3 bases to trimming and J lost 0 bases, with 6 bases between them. The CDR3 loop is CASSSRANYGYTF. The CDR3 DNA reads as TGTGCCAGCAGCTCTCGAGCTAACTATGGCTACACCTTC.